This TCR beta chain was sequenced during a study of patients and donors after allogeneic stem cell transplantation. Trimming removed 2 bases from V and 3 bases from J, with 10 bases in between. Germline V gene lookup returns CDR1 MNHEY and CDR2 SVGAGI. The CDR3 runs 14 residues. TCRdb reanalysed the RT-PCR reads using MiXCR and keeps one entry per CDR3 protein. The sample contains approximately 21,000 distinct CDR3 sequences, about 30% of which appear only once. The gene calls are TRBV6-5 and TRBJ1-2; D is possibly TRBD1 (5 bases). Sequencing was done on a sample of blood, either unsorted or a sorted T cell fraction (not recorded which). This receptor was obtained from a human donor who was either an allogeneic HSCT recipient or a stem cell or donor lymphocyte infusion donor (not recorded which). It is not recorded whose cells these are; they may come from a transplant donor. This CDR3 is CASSYGGDHYGYTF. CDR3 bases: TGTGCCAGCAGTTACGGGGGGGATCACTATGGCTACACCTTC.